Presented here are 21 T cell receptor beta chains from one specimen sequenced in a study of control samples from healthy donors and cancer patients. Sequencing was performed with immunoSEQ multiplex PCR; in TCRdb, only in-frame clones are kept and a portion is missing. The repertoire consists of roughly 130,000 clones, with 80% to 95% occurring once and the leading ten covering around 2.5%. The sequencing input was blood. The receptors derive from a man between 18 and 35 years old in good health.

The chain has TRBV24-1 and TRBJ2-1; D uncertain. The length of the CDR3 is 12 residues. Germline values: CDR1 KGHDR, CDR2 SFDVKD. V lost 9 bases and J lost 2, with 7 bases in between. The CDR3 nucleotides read TGTGCCACCGAAAGCACCTACAATGAGCAGTTCTTC. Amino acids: CATESTYNEQFF.

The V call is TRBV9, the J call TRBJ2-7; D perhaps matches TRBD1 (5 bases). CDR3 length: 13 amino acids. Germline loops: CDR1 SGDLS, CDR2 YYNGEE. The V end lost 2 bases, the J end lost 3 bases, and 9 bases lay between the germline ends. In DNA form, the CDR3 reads TGTGCCAGCAGCGTCCGTCAGGGCTACGAGCAGTACTTC. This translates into CASSVRQGYEQYF.

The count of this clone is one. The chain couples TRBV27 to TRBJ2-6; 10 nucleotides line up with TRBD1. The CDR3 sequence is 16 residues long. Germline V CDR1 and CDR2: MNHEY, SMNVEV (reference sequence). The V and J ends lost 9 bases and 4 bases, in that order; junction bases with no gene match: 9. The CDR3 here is CARYRDRGAGANVLTF. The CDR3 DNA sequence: TGTGCCAGGTACCGGGACAGGGGAGCAGGGGCCAACGTCCTGACTTTC. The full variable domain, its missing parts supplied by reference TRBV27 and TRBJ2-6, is EAQVTQNPRYLITVTGKKLTVTCSQNMNHEYMSWYRQDPGLGLRQIYYSMNVEVTDKGDVPEGYKVSRKEKRNFPLILESPSPNQTSLYFCARYRDRGAGANVLTFGAGSRLTVL.

The CDR3 DNA is TGTGCCAGCAGCCCGGGGGACACCGGGACTAGCGGGATTAGTGAGCAGTTCTTC. It encodes CASSPGDTGTSGISEQFF. This chain links TRBV9 with TRBJ2-1; 13 bases fit TRBD2. The CDR3 has 18 amino acids. The V and J ends lost 4 bases and 9 bases, in that order; junction bases with no gene match: 16. CDR1 and CDR2 from the germline V gene are SGDLS and YYNGEE.

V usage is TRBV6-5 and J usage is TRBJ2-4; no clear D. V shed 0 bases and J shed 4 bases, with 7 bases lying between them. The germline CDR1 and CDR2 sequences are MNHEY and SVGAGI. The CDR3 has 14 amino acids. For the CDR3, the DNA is TGTGCCAGCAGTTACTCGGGCCAGAAAAACATTCAGTACTTC. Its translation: CASSYSGQKNIQYF.

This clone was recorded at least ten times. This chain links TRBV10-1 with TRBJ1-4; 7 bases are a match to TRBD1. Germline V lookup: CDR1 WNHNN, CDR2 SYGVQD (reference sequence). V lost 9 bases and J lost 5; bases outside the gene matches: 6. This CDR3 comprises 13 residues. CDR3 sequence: CASTGVSNEKLFF. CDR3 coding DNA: TGCGCCAGTACAGGGGTCTCAAATGAAAAACTGTTTTTT.

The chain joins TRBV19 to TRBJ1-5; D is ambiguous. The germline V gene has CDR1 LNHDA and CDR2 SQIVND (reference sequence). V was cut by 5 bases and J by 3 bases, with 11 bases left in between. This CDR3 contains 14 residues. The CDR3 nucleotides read TGTGCCAGTAGTTTCGGGTTGTACAATCAGCCCCAGCATTTT. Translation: CASSFGLYNQPQHF.

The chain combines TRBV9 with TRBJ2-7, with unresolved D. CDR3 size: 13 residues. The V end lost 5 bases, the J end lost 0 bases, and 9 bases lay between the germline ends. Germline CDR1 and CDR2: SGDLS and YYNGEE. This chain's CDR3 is CASSPTISYEQYF. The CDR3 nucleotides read TGTGCCAGCAGTCCAACGATCTCCTACGAGCAGTACTTC.

CDR3 nucleotide sequence: TGTGCCAGCAGCTTGGGGCTAGCGCATCCCTACGAGCAGTACTTC. It is translated as CASSLGLAHPYEQYF. This chain joins TRBV11-2 and TRBJ2-7; TRBD2 might be the D (6 bases). Trimming stripped 3 bases from V and 2 bases from J, with 14 bases between. The CDR3 spans 15 residues. Germline loops: CDR1 SGHAT, CDR2 FQNNGV.

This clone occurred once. This CDR3 is CASSPPSSAGANVLTF. The CDR3 DNA reads as TGTGCCAGCTCACCACCCTCAAGTGCTGGGGCCAACGTCCTGACTTTC. The J gene is TRBJ2-6, the V gene TRBV18; D is undetermined. The germline CDR1 and CDR2 sequences are KGHSH and LQKENI. V was clipped by 0 bases and J by 2 bases, with 8 bases between them. The CDR3 sequence is 16 residues long.

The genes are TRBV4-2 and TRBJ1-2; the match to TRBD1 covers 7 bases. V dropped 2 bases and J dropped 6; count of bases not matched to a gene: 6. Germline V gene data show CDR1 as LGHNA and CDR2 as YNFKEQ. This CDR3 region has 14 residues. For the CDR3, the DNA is TGTGCCAGCAGCCAACTGGGGACAGCAAATGGCTACACCTTC. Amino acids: CASSQLGTANGYTF.

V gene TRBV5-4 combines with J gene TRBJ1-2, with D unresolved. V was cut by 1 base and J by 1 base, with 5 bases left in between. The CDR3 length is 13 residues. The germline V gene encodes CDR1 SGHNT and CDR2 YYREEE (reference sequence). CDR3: CASSLNNNYGYTF. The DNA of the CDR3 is TGTGCCAGCAGCTTGAATAATAACTATGGCTACACCTTC.

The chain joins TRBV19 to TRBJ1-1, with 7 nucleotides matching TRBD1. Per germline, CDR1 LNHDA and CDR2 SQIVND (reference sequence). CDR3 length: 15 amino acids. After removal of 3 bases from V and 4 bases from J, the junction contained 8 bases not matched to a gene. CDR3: CASSILKTGTTEAFF. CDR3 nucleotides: TGTGCCAGTAGTATCCTGAAGACAGGGACCACTGAAGCTTTCTTT.

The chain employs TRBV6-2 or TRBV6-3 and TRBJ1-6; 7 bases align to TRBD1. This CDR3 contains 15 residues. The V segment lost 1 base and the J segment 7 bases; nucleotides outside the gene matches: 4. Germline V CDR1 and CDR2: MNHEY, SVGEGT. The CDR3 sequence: CASSYWDSSNSPLHF. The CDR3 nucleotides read TGTGCCAGCAGTTACTGGGACAGTTCCAATTCACCCCTCCACTTT.

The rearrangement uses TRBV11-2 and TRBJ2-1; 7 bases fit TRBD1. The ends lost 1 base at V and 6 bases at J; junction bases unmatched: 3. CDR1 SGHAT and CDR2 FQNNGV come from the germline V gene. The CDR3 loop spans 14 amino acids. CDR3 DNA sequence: TGTGCCAGCAGCTTAGGCGACAGGGTCAATGAGCAGTTCTTC. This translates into CASSLGDRVNEQFF.

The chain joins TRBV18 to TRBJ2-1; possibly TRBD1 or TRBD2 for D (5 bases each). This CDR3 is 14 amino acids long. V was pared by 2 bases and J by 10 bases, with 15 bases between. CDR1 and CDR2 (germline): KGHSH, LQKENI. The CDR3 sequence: CASSPGGVELEQFF. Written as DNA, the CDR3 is TGTGCCAGCTCACCAGGGGGAGTGGAGTTAGAGCAGTTCTTC.

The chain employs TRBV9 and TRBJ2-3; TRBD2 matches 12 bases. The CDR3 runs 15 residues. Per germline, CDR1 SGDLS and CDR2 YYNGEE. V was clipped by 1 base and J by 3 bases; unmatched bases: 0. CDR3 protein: CASSVLAGGTDTQYF. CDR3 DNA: TGTGCCAGCAGCGTACTAGCGGGGGGGACAGATACGCAGTATTTT.

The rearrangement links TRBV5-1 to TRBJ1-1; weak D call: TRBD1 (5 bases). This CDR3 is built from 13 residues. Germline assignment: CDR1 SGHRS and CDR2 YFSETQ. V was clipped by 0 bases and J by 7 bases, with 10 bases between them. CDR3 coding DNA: TGCGCCAGCAGCTTGGGACAGCCATATGAAGCTTTCTTT. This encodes CASSLGQPYEAFF.

This CDR3 reads CASSLGEGGNTIYF. CDR3 nucleotides: TGTGCCAGCAGCTTAGGCGAAGGCGGAAACACCATATATTTT. J is TRBJ1-3 and V is TRBV7-9; no firm D call. Deletions cut 1 base from V and 4 bases from J, with 8 bases between. Germline CDR1 is SEHNR and CDR2 is FQNEAQ (reference sequence). The length of the CDR3 is 14 residues.

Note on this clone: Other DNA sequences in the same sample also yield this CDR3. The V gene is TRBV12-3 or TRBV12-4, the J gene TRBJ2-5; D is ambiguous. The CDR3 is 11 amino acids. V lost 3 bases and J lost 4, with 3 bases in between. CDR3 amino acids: CASSLGETQYF. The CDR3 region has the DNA TGTGCCAGCAGTTTGGGAGAGACCCAGTACTTC.

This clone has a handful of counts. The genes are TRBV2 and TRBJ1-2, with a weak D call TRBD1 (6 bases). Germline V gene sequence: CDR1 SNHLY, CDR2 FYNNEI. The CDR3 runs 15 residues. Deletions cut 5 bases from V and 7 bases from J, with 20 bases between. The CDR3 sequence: CASSFGRQQGGGYTF. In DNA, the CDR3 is TGTGCCAGCAGTTTTGGCCGACAACAGGGCGGTGGCTACACCTTC.